The 13 T cell receptor beta chains below were found in one sample sequenced in a study of cytomegalovirus exposure and HLA in healthy donors. The PCR employed 60 Vbeta primers together with 13 Jbeta primers. Using immunoSEQ multiplex PCR, the repertoire was profiled, and TCRdb retains in-frame clones only, with some absent. The data contain 100,000 to 150,000 clones, 65% to 75% of them singletons. Material: PBMCs. The receptors shown here come from a woman aged 45 to 65 in good health and CMV-seropositive.

The genes are TRBV4-1 and TRBJ1-6, with 9 nucleotides matching TRBD1. The CDR3 covers 16 residues. From germline, CDR1 is MGHRA and CDR2 YSYEKL. Losses at the gene ends were 0 bases for V and 10 bases for J; bases not matched to a gene: 7. This chain's CDR3 is CASSQEAGQGGSPLHF. In nucleotides, the CDR3 is TGCGCCAGCAGCCAAGAGGCGGGACAGGGTGGATCACCCCTCCACTTT.

This chain joins TRBV29-1 and TRBJ2-5; D might be TRBD2 (6 bases). Between the trimmed V and J ends, which lost 5 bases and 0 bases, there was a span of 13 bases. This CDR3 is 14 amino acids long. Germline CDR1 is SQVTM and CDR2 is ANQGSEA. Here the CDR3 DNA reads TGCAGCGTTTGTCGCGGGGATGACCAAGAGACCCAGTACTTC. Its translation is CSVCRGDDQETQYF.

In its sample, this clone was seen a few times. A junction end diverges from the germline sequence, so it may reflect a read error. The chain links TRBV19 to TRBJ1-2, with D possibly being TRBD1 (6 bases). Per the germline V gene, CDR1 is LNHDA and CDR2 is SQIVND (reference sequence). The CDR3 covers 11 residues. The CDR3 sequence is CASGTRGGYPF. For the CDR3, the DNA is TGTGCCAGTGGGACTCGGGGGGGCTACCCCTTC.

In this sample, this clone turned up a few times. The chain carries TRBV7-6 and TRBJ2-1, with 10 bases identical to TRBD2. J lost 7 bases, V lost 8 bases, and 5 bases had no gene match. The germline gives CDR1 SGHVS, CDR2 FNYEAQ. This CDR3 is 13 amino acids long. CDR3 in DNA: TGTGCCAGCCAGCGGGGGGGCCGGAATGAGCAGTTCTTC. This gives the protein CASQRGGRNEQFF. Looking up the rest from reference TRBV7-6 and TRBJ2-1 gives the full variable domain: GAGVSQSPRYKVTKRGQDVALRCDPISGHVSLYWYRQALGQGPEFLTYFNYEAQQDKSGLPNDRFSAERPEGSISTLTIQRTEQRDSAMYRCASQRGGRNEQFFGPGTRLTVL.

This chain connects TRBV5-4 to TRBJ2-5, with TRBD2 identical over 9 bases. Germline CDR1 is SGHNT and CDR2 is YYREEE (reference sequence). The CDR3 runs to 15 residues. With 3 bases clipped from V and 2 bases from J, the junction kept 5 bases outside the gene matches. The CDR3 DNA follows: TGTGCCAGCAGCTCTCAGCGGGGGGTTCAAGAGACCCAGTACTTC. Amino acids: CASSSQRGVQETQYF.

J is TRBJ2-7 and V is TRBV18; no reliable D call. From germline, CDR1 is KGHSH and CDR2 LQKENI. The CDR3 is 15 amino acids. V shed 3 bases and J shed 4 bases, with 16 bases lying between them. CDR3 DNA: TGTGCCAGCTCACCCGACCCGGTAAGAGGTTACGAGCAGTACTTC. Its protein product is CASSPDPVRGYEQYF.

The chain is built from TRBV6-5 and TRBJ1-2, with 7 bases identical to TRBD1. The CDR3 runs to 15 residues. CDR1 and CDR2 from the germline V gene are MNHEY and SVGAGI. V shed 5 bases, J shed 7 bases, and the junction held 13 bases outside the gene matches. The CDR3 sequence: CASSAAGRQGAGYTF. Written as DNA, the CDR3 is TGTGCCAGCAGTGCCGCGGGAAGACAGGGAGCTGGCTACACCTTC.

This chain joins TRBV4-1 and TRBJ1-2; 9 nucleotides line up with TRBD1. CDR3 size: 14 residues. V trimming: 5 bases; J trimming: 10 bases; junction bases outside the gene matches: 11. The germline CDR1 and CDR2 sequences are MGHRA and YSYEKL. The CDR3 reads CASSRVRTGADYTF. CDR3 DNA: TGCGCCAGCAGCAGAGTTAGGACAGGGGCTGACTACACCTTC.

This clone was recorded only once. The chain uses TRBV7-8 and TRBJ1-4; D is undetermined. Deletions cut 3 bases from V and 6 bases from J, with 14 bases between. Germline-derived CDR1 and CDR2 are SGHVS and FQNEAQ. The CDR3 loop spans 15 amino acids. The chain's CDR3 is CASSLSTRRDEKLFF. The CDR3 bases are TGTGCCAGCAGCTTGTCTACAAGGAGGGATGAAAAACTGTTTTTT.

This clone was recorded a few times. The rearrangement links TRBV9 to TRBJ2-1; the D gene is possibly TRBD1 (5 bases). This CDR3 has 15 amino acids. The V gene's germline CDR1 is SGDLS and CDR2 YYNGEE. Trimming stripped 0 bases from V and 2 bases from J, with 9 bases between. CDR3 nucleotides: TGTGCCAGCAGCGTAGTTTCAGGGACCTACAATGAGCAGTTCTTC. Translating gives CASSVVSGTYNEQFF.

The rearrangement uses TRBV5-1 and TRBJ2-5; D might be TRBD1 (5 bases). CDR1 and CDR2 (germline): SGHRS, YFSETQ. V lost 0 bases to trimming and J lost 5 bases, with 8 bases between them. CDR3 length: 13 residues. DNA of the CDR3: TGCGCCAGCAGCTTGGTGCCAGGGGAGACCCAGTACTTC. Translation gives CASSLVPGETQYF.

This clone was observed a handful of times. CDR3 region: CASSLEPVDTEAFF. The CDR3 DNA is TGCGCCAGCAGCTTGGAACCAGTGGACACTGAAGCTTTCTTT. The chain recombines TRBV5-1 with TRBJ1-1; no clear D gene. The CDR3 sequence is 14 residues long. Trimming stripped 0 bases from V and 3 bases from J, with 9 bases between. Per the germline V gene, CDR1 is SGHRS and CDR2 is YFSETQ.

The chain recombines TRBV19 with TRBJ1-5, with a possible D match to TRBD1 (6 bases). CDR3 size: 14 residues. V was cut by 4 bases and J by 9 bases, with 16 bases left in between. CDR1 is LNHDA, CDR2 SQIVND, per germline (reference sequence). This chain's CDR3 is CASSTSPDRLPQHF. The CDR3 DNA reads TGTGCCAGTAGTACCTCCCCTGACAGGTTGCCCCAGCATTTT. Together with reference TRBV19 and TRBJ1-5, the CDR3 gives the full variable domain: DGGITQSPKYLFRKEGQNVTLSCEQNLNHDAMYWYRQDPGQGLRLIYYSQIVNDFQKGDIAEGYSVSREKKESFPLTVTSAQKNPTAFYLCASSTSPDRLPQHFGDGTRLSIL.